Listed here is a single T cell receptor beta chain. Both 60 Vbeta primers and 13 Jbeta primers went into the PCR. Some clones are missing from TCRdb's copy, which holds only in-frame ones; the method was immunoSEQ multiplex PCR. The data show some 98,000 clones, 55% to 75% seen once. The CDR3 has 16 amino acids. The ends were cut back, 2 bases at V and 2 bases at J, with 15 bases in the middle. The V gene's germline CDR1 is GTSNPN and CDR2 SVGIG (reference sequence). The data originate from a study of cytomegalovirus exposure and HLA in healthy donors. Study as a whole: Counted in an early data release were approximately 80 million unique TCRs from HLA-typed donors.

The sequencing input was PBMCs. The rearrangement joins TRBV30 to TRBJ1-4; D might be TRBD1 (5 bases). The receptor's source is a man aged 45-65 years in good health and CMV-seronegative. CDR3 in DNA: TGTGCCTGGAGTACCCTTCGGACACCTACTAATGAAAAACTGTTTTTT. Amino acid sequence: CAWSTLRTPTNEKLFF.